This is a list of T cell receptor beta chains from one sample in a study of shared clonotypes between healthy human individuals. The protocol was immunoSEQ multiplex PCR, while the TCRdb copy is restricted to in-frame clones and leaves out a portion. The repertoire holds millions of clones, with approximately 94% as singletons. Sequences were obtained from naive CD8+ T cells sorted from blood. The receptors come from a young man in good health. The CDR3 runs from the conserved cysteine through the conserved F or W. D genes are given only for firm matches. Clone size is not always given. Where it is, it says once, few, many or a class for expanded clones.

V	size	J	D	CDR3	DNA
TRBV30	.	TRBJ2-2	.	CAWSVAAGELFF	TGTGCCTGGAGCGTAGCAGCGGGGGAGCTGTTTTTT
TRBV7-8	.	TRBJ1-2	.	CASSLLPATYGYTF	TGTGCCAGCAGCTTACTACCAGCCACGTATGGCTACACCTTC
TRBV11-2	.	TRBJ1-2	.	CASSLEDNYGYTF	TGTGCCAGCAGCTTAGAGGATAACTATGGCTACACCTTC
TRBV7-9	.	TRBJ2-7	.	CASSPDPYEQYF	TGTGCCAGCAGCCCGGATCCCTACGAGCAGTACTTC
TRBV7-9	.	TRBJ1-5	.	CASSFGGNQPQHF	TGTGCCAGCAGCTTTGGTGGGAACCAGCCCCAGCATTTT
TRBV6-5	.	TRBJ2-7	TRBD1	CASGTEVYEQYF	TGTGCCAGCGGGACAGAAGTCTACGAGCAGTACTTC
TRBV30	.	TRBJ2-3	TRBD2	CAWTREVSSTDTQYF	TGTGCCTGGACCCGGGAGGTTTCTAGCACAGATACGCAGTATTTT
TRBV9	.	TRBJ2-7	.	CASSLRDSYEQYF	TGTGCCAGCAGCCTCCGTGATAGCTACGAGCAGTACTTC
TRBV7-2	once	TRBJ1-1	TRBD1	CASSAGQGATEAFF	TGTGCCAGCAGCGCGGGACAGGGGGCGACTGAAGCTTTCTTT
TRBV18	.	TRBJ1-1	.	CASSPPFDRAANTEAFF	TGTGCCAGCTCACCACCTTTTGACCGGGCGGCGAACACTGAAGCTTTCTTT
TRBV11-2	.	TRBJ1-2	.	CASSPRWGPGYGYTF	TGTGCCAGCAGCCCAAGGTGGGGCCCAGGCTATGGCTACACCTTC
TRBV5-3	.	TRBJ1-6	.	CARSLYCSVNCNSPLHF	TGTGCCAGAAGCTTGTATTGTTCGGTAAACTGTAATTCACCCCTCCACTTT
TRBV4-1	.	TRBJ2-2	.	CASSQTGFTGELFF	TGCGCCAGCAGCCAAACTGGGTTCACCGGGGAGCTGTTTTTT
TRBV5-4	.	TRBJ2-1	TRBD2	CASSLDRLAGGSYNEQFF	TGTGCCAGCAGCTTGGATAGGCTAGCGGGAGGGTCCTACAATGAGCAGTTCTTC
TRBV5-6	.	TRBJ2-7	.	CASSRTDGFYEQYF	TGTGCCAGCAGCAGGACGGACGGTTTCTACGAGCAGTACTTC
TRBV6-5	.	TRBJ2-2	.	CASSTAATGELFF	TGTGCCAGCAGCACCGCGGCCACCGGGGAGCTGTTTTTT
TRBV6-1	.	TRBJ2-2	.	CASGGTVNTGELFF	TGTGCCAGCGGCGGGACAGTCAACACCGGGGAGCTGTTTTTT
TRBV7-9	once	TRBJ2-1	.	CASSPPDQVESNEQFF	TGTGCCAGCAGCCCACCCGACCAGGTTGAGTCAAATGAGCAGTTCTTC
TRBV19	.	TRBJ1-6	.	CASSAVKQAIDNSPLHF	TGTGCCAGTAGTGCAGTTAAACAGGCAATCGATAACTCACCCCTCCACTTT
TRBV13	.	TRBJ1-6	.	CASSSRLTNTLHF	TGTGCCAGCAGCTCCCGACTCACCAACACCCTCCACTTT
TRBV19	.	TRBJ2-1	.	CASNIRLSGNEQFF	TGTGCCAGTAACATTAGGCTATCAGGGAATGAGCAGTTCTTC
TRBV4-3	.	TRBJ2-2	TRBD2	CASSQTSGPGELFF	TGCGCCAGCAGCCAAACTAGCGGGCCCGGGGAGCTGTTTTTT
TRBV6-1	.	TRBJ2-7	TRBD2	CASSEMASGQYEQYF	TGTGCCAGCAGTGAAATGGCTAGCGGACAATACGAGCAGTACTTC
TRBV27	.	TRBJ2-1	.	CASSFGGAAYNEQFF	TGTGCCAGCAGTTTTGGGGGGGCTGCCTACAATGAGCAGTTCTTC
TRBV27	.	TRBJ2-3	TRBD1	CASSTTDPSGTGGTDTQYF	TGTGCCAGCAGCACAACCGACCCTTCCGGGACAGGGGGCACAGATACGCAGTATTTT
TRBV4-3	.	TRBJ2-7	.	CASSQDRGATYEQYF	TGCGCCAGCAGCCAAGATCGGGGCGCGACCTACGAGCAGTACTTC
TRBV30	.	TRBJ1-1	.	CAWSVLLDTEAFF	TGTGCCTGGAGTGTACTTTTGGACACTGAAGCTTTCTTT
TRBV6-1	.	TRBJ1-2	TRBD1	CASSWDRGPEGYTF	TGTGCCAGCAGCTGGGACAGGGGGCCTGAAGGCTACACCTTC
TRBV7-9	.	TRBJ2-3	.	CASSLIPPGDTQYF	TGTGCCAGCAGCTTAATCCCCCCAGGGGATACGCAGTATTTT
TRBV27	.	TRBJ2-2	TRBD2	CASSLPGGYRTGELFF	TGTGCCAGCAGTCTCCCGGGGGGGTACCGCACCGGGGAGCTGTTTTTT
TRBV6-1	once	TRBJ2-7	.	CASSGGSNSYEQYF	TGTGCCAGCAGTGGTGGATCAAACTCCTACGAGCAGTACTTC
TRBV6-6	.	TRBJ1-1	.	CASSYGQRNTEAFF	TGTGCCAGCAGTTACGGACAGAGGAACACTGAAGCTTTCTTT
TRBV21-1	.	TRBJ2-1	.	CASSKEVPNRGHEQFF	TGTGCCAGCAGCAAGGAGGTCCCTAACAGAGGTCATGAGCAGTTCTTC
TRBV10-3	.	TRBJ2-1	TRBD2	CAISESGLAGGNEQFF	TGTGCCATCAGTGAGTCAGGACTAGCGGGAGGGAATGAGCAGTTCTTC
TRBV7-6	.	TRBJ2-7	TRBD2	CASSPGLADYEQYF	TGTGCCAGCAGCCCTGGACTAGCGGATTACGAGCAGTACTTC
TRBV30	.	TRBJ2-7	.	CAWSVGAATYEQYF	TGTGCCTGGAGTGTGGGCGCGGCCACCTACGAGCAGTACTTC
TRBV5-6	.	TRBJ2-7	.	CASSSLSGGTYEQYF	TGTGCCAGCAGCTCACTCTCCGGGGGAACCTACGAGCAGTACTTC
TRBV27	.	TRBJ1-2	.	CASSSGQLYYGYTF	TGTGCCAGCAGTTCCGGACAGCTCTACTATGGCTACACCTTC
TRBV6-1	.	TRBJ2-5	.	CASSEVLTQETQYF	TGTGCCAGCAGTGAGGTGCTGACCCAAGAGACCCAGTACTTC
TRBV5-1	.	TRBJ2-7	.	CASSLGMAAYEQYF	TGCGCCAGCAGCTTGGGAATGGCGGCCTACGAGCAGTACTTC
TRBV4-1	.	TRBJ2-7	TRBD2	CASSQDPPLAGGPAYEQYF	TGCGCCAGCAGCCAAGACCCCCCGTTAGCGGGAGGGCCGGCCTACGAGCAGTACTTC
TRBV7-9	.	TRBJ1-1	.	CASSLVWEPEAFF	TGTGCCAGCAGCTTGGTGTGGGAACCTGAAGCTTTCTTT
TRBV7-9	once	TRBJ1-1	.	CASSFVGEGGTEAFF	TGTGCCAGCAGCTTCGTGGGGGAAGGGGGAACTGAAGCTTTCTTT
TRBV10-3	.	TRBJ2-1	TRBD2	CAISGGLAGDNEQFF	TGTGCCATCAGTGGGGGACTAGCGGGCGACAATGAGCAGTTCTTC
TRBV6-1	.	TRBJ1-6	.	CASSEDGSRDSPLHF	TGTGCCAGCAGTGAAGATGGCAGCCGCGATTCACCCCTCCACTTT
TRBV12-2	.	TRBJ1-4	.	CASPSPGRGRGRGINEKLFF	TGTGCAAGTCCCTCCCCCGGGCGGGGCAGGGGAAGAGGAATTAATGAAAAACTGTTTTTT
TRBV5-6	.	TRBJ2-2	.	CASSLFEGYTGELFF	TGTGCCAGCAGCTTGTTCGAGGGGTACACCGGGGAGCTGTTTTTT
TRBV7-9	.	TRBJ2-7	.	CASSLGSARPSYEQYF	TGTGCCAGCAGCTTAGGGTCGGCTAGGCCGTCCTACGAGCAGTACTTC
TRBV6-1	once	TRBJ2-7	.	CASRRGIEFYEQYF	TGTGCCAGCAGAAGGGGAATAGAATTCTACGAGCAGTACTTC
TRBV28	.	TRBJ1-1	.	CASGPWGVNTEAFF	TGTGCCAGCGGGCCTTGGGGCGTGAACACTGAAGCTTTCTTT
TRBV18	once	TRBJ2-1	TRBD2	CASTSSPGTSGHHGSSYNEQFF	TGTGCCAGCACATCCTCTCCAGGGACTAGCGGCCACCATGGGAGCTCCTACAATGAGCAGTTCTTC
TRBV5-4	.	TRBJ2-5	TRBD1	CASSLKGTGEGETQYF	TGTGCCAGCAGCTTGAAGGGGACAGGGGAAGGGGAGACCCAGTACTTC
TRBV7-8	.	TRBJ2-7	TRBD2	CASSVGLAGVIYEQYF	TGTGCCAGCAGCGTCGGACTAGCGGGAGTGATCTACGAGCAGTACTTC